Listed below are T cell receptor beta chains from one sample, sequenced in a study of OX40 agonist ivuxolimab in advanced cancers. Profiling relied on immunoSEQ multiplex PCR, and the TCRdb table lists in-frame clones only, not all of them. The data show 80,000 to 100,000 clones, roughly 94% seen once. The source material was CD4+ or CD8+ T cells sorted from blood, sampled in a trial of the OX40 agonist ivuxolimab. These receptors came from an adult with an advanced solid tumor such as melanoma, head and neck, liver or kidney cancer. Both conserved end residues are part of each CDR3. D genes are given only for firm matches.

>TRBD1|TRBV6-5|TRBJ1-1|13
CASSAGQGRRAFF
TGTGCCAGCAGCGCCGGACAGGGGAGACGGGCTTTCTTT
>-|TRBV5-4|TRBJ2-7|12
CASSLVSYEQYF
TGTGCCAGCAGCTTGGTTTCATACGAGCAGTACTTC
>TRBD1|TRBV25-1|TRBJ1-5|13
CASSAGGLAPQHF
TGTGCCAGCAGTGCAGGGGGCTTGGCGCCCCAGCATTTT
>-|TRBV9|TRBJ1-1|13
CASSVPPNTEAFF
TGTGCCAGCAGCGTTCCACCGAACACTGAAGCTTTCTTT
>-|TRBV7-6|TRBJ2-5|14
CASSSPRGQETQYF
TGTGCCAGCAGCTCACCTAGGGGTCAAGAGACCCAGTACTTC
>-|TRBV27|TRBJ1-4|16
CASRLNAGVTNEKLFF
TGTGCCAGCAGACTCAACGCAGGGGTAACTAATGAAAAACTGTTTTTT
>-|TRBV18|TRBJ2-5|13
CASSPPSKETQYF
TGTGCCAGCTCACCGCCATCCAAAGAGACCCAGTACTTC
>TRBD1|TRBV28|TRBJ2-5|14
CATRQGGMKETQYF
TGTGCCACCCGACAGGGGGGGATGAAAGAGACCCAGTACTTC
>TRBD2|TRBV6-1|TRBJ2-5|16
CASSGPLAGSQETQYF
TGTGCCAGCAGTGGGCCGCTAGCGGGCAGCCAAGAGACCCAGTACTTC
>TRBD1|TRBV5-1|TRBJ1-4|14
CASSSHVQGAQLFF
TGCGCCAGCAGCTCACACGTACAGGGGGCTCAACTGTTTTTT
>TRBD1|TRBV7-8|TRBJ1-2|15
CASSLGTGDIYGYTF
TGTGCCAGCAGCTTAGGGACAGGGGATATCTATGGCTACACCTTC